The sequence of this T cell receptor (beta chain) was determined in a study of blood T cell repertoires in COVID-19. Libraries were prepared by immunoSEQ multiplex PCR; TCRdb keeps only in-frame clonotypes and omits some of them. The data hold about 440,000 clones, with more than 70% observed a single time. V lost 4 bases and J 7 bases, leaving 16 bases between the germline ends. Per germline, CDR1 SEHNR and CDR2 FQNEAQ (reference sequence). This CDR3 is built from 14 residues. The receptor's source is a woman in her forties or fifties with COVID-19, enrolled during active disease. Sequencing used peripheral blood. The chain joins TRBV7-9 to TRBJ1-2; D is undetermined. The CDR3 loop is CASSSDGLPGGYTF. CDR3 bases: TGTGCCAGCAGCTCGGACGGACTTCCTGGTGGCTACACCTTC.